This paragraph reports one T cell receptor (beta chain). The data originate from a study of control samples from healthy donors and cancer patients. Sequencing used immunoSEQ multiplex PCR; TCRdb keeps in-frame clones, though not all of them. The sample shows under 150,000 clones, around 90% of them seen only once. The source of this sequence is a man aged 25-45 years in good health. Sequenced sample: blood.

This chain's CDR3 is CASRAGGGTYEQYF. The CDR3 region has the DNA TGTGCCAGCAGAGCCGGTGGGGGAACCTACGAGCAGTACTTC. V and J are TRBV11-3 and TRBJ2-7; D is possibly TRBD1 or TRBD2 (5 bases each). CDR3 size: 14 residues. CDR1 SGHNT and CDR2 YENEEA come from the germline V gene. Trimming pared 6 bases from V and 2 bases from J, leaving 14 bases between.